The sequence of this TCR beta chain was determined in a study of shared clonotypes between healthy human individuals. Study information: Donors were a couple of women and a few men aged 18 to 49. Whole-study results and caveats: Memory subsets generally showed smaller estimated richness than naive subsets did. Researchers sampled blood only, noting tissue repertoires likely differ. Read depth was anticipated to influence clonotype sharing among donors.

Naive CD8 isolation took CD45RO-negative cells positively selected for CCR7 and excluded terminally differentiated effector memory CD45RA+ cells. Concerning this clone itself: Its antigen is as yet unknown. This sample includes further DNA sequences coding for the same CDR3.

Libraries were prepared by immunoSEQ multiplex PCR; TCRdb keeps only in-frame clonotypes and omits some of them. The sample shows fewer than 1 million clones, about 97% of them seen only once. This TCR derives from a man aged 25 to 40 in good health. Material: naive CD8+ T cells sorted from blood.

The CDR3 coding sequence is TGTGCCAGCAGTTTTTTGGCGGGGACCTACAATGAGCAGTTCTTC. Translated: CASSFLAGTYNEQFF. This sequence joins TRBV28 and TRBJ2-1, with D tentatively TRBD2 (6 bases). The ends were cut back, 3 bases at V and 2 bases at J, with 11 bases in the middle. This CDR3 is 15 amino acids long. From germline, CDR1 is MDHEN and CDR2 SYDVKM.